This T cell receptor (beta chain) emerged from a study of identifying expanded T cells in peripheral blood. General study findings and limits: Over approximately two and four weeks, about 15 and 19 clones changed, versus roughly 1.1 between replicates. Approximately 2-week clone count variance significantly increased as total template count grew.

CDR1 is MDHEN, CDR2 SYDVKM, per germline. V was trimmed by 4 bases and J by 0 bases, leaving 13 bases between them. The CDR3 consists of 16 residues. No infections or other immune events were documented during collection. The table came from immunoSEQ multiplex PCR; TCRdb's copy has only in-frame clones and leaves some out. The repertoire has approximately 140,000 clones, 65% to 90% of them found once; the top ten carry 8.4%. About this clone itself: Its antigen is not identified.

The V and J genes are TRBV28 and TRBJ1-3; D is possibly TRBD1 (5 bases). Specimen: blood. This TCR derives from a person aged 18-70 years in good health. The CDR3, as DNA: TGTGCCAGCAGTTCAGGGACTTTCAGCTCTGGAAACACCATATATTTT. It translates to CASSSGTFSSGNTIYF.